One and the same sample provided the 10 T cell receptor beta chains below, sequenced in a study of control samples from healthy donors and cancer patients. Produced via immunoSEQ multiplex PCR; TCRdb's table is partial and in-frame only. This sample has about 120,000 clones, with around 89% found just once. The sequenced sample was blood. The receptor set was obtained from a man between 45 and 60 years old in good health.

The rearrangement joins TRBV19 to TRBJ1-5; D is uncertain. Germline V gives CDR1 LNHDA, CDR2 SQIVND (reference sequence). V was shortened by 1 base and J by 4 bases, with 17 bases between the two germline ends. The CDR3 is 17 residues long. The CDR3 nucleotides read TGTGCCAGTAGTATAGGGGTTGGGCTACGGGGTAATCAGCCCCAGCATTTT. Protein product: CASSIGVGLRGNQPQHF.

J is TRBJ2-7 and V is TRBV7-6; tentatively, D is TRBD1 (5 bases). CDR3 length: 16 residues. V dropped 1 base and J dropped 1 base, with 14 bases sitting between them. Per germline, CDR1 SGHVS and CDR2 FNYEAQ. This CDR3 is CASSLEVAGNSYEQYF. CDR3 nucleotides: TGTGCCAGCAGCTTAGAGGTGGCAGGGAATTCCTACGAGCAGTACTTC.

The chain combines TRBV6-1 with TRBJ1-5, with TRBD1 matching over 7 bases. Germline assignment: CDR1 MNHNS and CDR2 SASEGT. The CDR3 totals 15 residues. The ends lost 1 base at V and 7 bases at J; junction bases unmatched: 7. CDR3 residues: CASSEGTGLYQPQHF. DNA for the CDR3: TGTGCCAGCAGTGAAGGGACAGGATTGTACCAGCCCCAGCATTTT.

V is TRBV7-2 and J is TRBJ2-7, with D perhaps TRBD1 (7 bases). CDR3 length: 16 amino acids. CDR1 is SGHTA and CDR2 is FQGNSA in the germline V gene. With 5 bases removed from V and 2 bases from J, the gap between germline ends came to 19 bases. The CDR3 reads CASSPSTGRPPYEQYF. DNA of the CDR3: TGTGCCAGCAGCCCCTCGACAGGGAGGCCTCCCTACGAGCAGTACTTC.

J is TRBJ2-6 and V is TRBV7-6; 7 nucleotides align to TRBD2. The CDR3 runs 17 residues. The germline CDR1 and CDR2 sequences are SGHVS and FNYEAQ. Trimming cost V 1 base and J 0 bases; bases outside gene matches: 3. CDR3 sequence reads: CASSLVGGDSGANVLTF. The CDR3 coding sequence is TGTGCCAGCAGCTTAGTGGGGGGGGACTCTGGGGCCAACGTCCTGACTTTC.

The CDR3 DNA reads TGCGCCAGCAGCTGGGGACTGACCGCCTATGGCTACACCTTC. It encodes CASSWGLTAYGYTF. The chain uses TRBV5-1 and TRBJ1-2, with a possible D match to TRBD1 (5 bases). Germline V gene lookup returns CDR1 SGHRS and CDR2 YFSETQ. CDR3 length: 14 amino acids. Trimming shortened V by 3 bases and J by 4 bases, and 13 bases separated the two germline ends. Using reference TRBV5-1 and TRBJ1-2 for the parts outside the CDR3, the full variable domain is KAGVTQTPRYLIKTRGQQVTLSCSPISGHRSVSWYQQTPGQGLQFLFEYFSETQRNKGNFPGRFSGRQFSNSRSEMNVSTLELGDSALYLCASSWGLTAYGYTFGSGTRLTVV.

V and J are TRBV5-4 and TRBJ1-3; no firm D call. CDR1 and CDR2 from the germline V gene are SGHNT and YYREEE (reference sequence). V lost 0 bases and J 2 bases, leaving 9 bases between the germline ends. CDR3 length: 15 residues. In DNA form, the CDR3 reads TGTGCCAGCAGCTTGGGGCAAGGGACTGGAAACACCATATATTTT. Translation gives CASSLGQGTGNTIYF.

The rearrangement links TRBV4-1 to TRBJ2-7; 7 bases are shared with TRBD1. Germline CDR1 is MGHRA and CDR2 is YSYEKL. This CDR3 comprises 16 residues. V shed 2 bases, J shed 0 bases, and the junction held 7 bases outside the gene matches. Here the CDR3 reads CASSQTRQGYSYEQYF. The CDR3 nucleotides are TGCGCCAGCAGCCAAACCAGACAGGGATACTCCTACGAGCAGTACTTC.

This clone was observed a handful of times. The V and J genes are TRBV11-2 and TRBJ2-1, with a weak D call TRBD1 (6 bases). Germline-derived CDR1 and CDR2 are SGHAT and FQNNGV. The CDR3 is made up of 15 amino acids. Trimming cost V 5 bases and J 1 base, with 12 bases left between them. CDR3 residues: CASSPGQPSYNEQFF. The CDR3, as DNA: TGTGCCAGCAGCCCTGGACAGCCGTCCTACAATGAGCAGTTCTTC. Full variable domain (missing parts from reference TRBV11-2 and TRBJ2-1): EAGVAQSPRYKIIEKRQSVAFWCNPISGHATLYWYQQILGQGPKLLIQFQNNGVVDDSQLPKDRFSAERLKGVDSTLKIQPAKLEDSAVYLCASSPGQPSYNEQFFGPGTRLTVL.

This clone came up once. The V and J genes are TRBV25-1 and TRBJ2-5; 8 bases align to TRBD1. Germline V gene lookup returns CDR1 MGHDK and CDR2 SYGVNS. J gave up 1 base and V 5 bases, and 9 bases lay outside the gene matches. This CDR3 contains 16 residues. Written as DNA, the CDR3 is TGTGCCAGCAGTTTAGCCTGGACAGGGTCCCAAGAGACCCAGTACTTC. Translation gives CASSLAWTGSQETQYF.